The rows below give T cell receptor beta chains drawn from one sample of a study of OX40 agonist ivuxolimab in advanced cancers. Libraries were prepared by immunoSEQ multiplex PCR; TCRdb keeps only in-frame clonotypes and omits some of them. The sample consists of 55,000 to 80,000 clones, 89% of them appearing once. The sample was CD4+ or CD8+ T cells sorted from blood, taken in a trial of the OX40 agonist ivuxolimab. These receptors all come from an adult with an advanced solid tumor such as melanoma, head and neck, liver or kidney cancer. CDR3s include the opening cysteine and the closing phenylalanine or tryptophan. Each record gives: V gene, clone size, J gene, D gene, CDR3 protein, CDR3 DNA. The D gene is left open where the match is weak. Clone size is shown for a subset of rows, as once, few, many or a class of expanded clone.

TRBV27	once	TRBJ2-1	NA	CASSPRRYNEQFF	TGTGCCAGCAGCCCGAGGAGGTACAATGAGCAGTTCTTC
TRBV4-1	NA	TRBJ2-2	NA	CASSHESGPNTGELFF	TGCGCCAGCAGCCATGAGTCCGGCCCGAACACCGGGGAGCTGTTTTTT
TRBV2	once	TRBJ2-7	TRBD2	CASSGTSGYEQYF	TGTGCCAGCAGTGGGACTAGCGGATACGAGCAGTACTTC
TRBV20-1	NA	TRBJ2-1	NA	CSASLGEQFF	TGCAGTGCGTCGCTTGGTGAGCAGTTCTTC
TRBV7-9	NA	TRBJ2-7	NA	CASSPTGGLGSYEQYF	TGTGCCAGCAGCCCCACCGGAGGTCTGGGCTCCTACGAGCAGTACTTC
TRBV5-6	NA	TRBJ1-4	NA	CASSLGTGKLFF	TGTGCCAGCAGCTTGGGTACAGGGAAACTGTTTTTT
TRBV7-8	NA	TRBJ2-7	NA	CASSLDGPYSSYEQYF	TGTGCCAGCAGCTTAGATGGTCCTTATAGCTCCTACGAGCAGTACTTC
TRBV6-5	NA	TRBJ1-1	NA	CACRLGLNTEAFF	TGTGCCTGCAGGCTGGGATTGAACACTGAAGCTTTCTTT
TRBV4-1	NA	TRBJ2-1	NA	CASSHRASPYNEQFF	TGCGCCAGCAGCCATCGGGCTAGCCCTTACAATGAGCAGTTCTTC
TRBV6-5	NA	TRBJ2-4	NA	CASSYSGGLDIQYF	TGTGCCAGCAGTTACTCGGGGGGGCTCGACATTCAGTACTTC
TRBV20-1	NA	TRBJ2-1	NA	CSARRESEQFF	TGCAGTGCTAGGAGGGAAAGTGAGCAGTTCTTC
TRBV2	NA	TRBJ2-2	TRBD2	CALLAGLTGELFF	TGTGCCTTACTAGCGGGTCTCACCGGGGAGCTGTTTTTT
TRBV13	NA	TRBJ1-2	NA	CASSLATYGYTF	TGTGCCAGCAGCTTGGCTACCTATGGCTACACCTTC
TRBV7-9	NA	TRBJ1-6	TRBD1	CASSLVGQGNSPLHF	TGTGCCAGCAGCTTAGTGGGACAGGGTAATTCACCCCTCCACTTT
TRBV5-1	NA	TRBJ2-2	NA	CASSPRGAGELFF	TGCGCCAGCAGCCCTAGGGGTGCCGGGGAGCTGTTTTTT
TRBV5-1	NA	TRBJ2-5	TRBD1	CASSLMGQQETQYF	TGCGCCAGCAGCTTGATGGGACAGCAAGAGACCCAGTACTTC
TRBV14	NA	TRBJ2-1	NA	CASSPFWRSSYNEQFF	TGTGCCAGCAGCCCGTTTTGGAGAAGCTCCTACAATGAGCAGTTCTTC
TRBV7-9	NA	TRBJ2-1	NA	CASTVTEQFF	TGTGCCAGCACCGTAACTGAGCAGTTCTTC
TRBV18	NA	TRBJ2-5	NA	CASSLVSVPPQETQYF	TGTGCCAGCTCACTCGTTAGCGTACCCCCACAAGAGACCCAGTACTTC
TRBV7-8	NA	TRBJ2-1	NA	CASSLSRTAYNEQFF	TGTGCCAGCAGCTTGAGCAGGACCGCCTACAATGAGCAGTTCTTC
TRBV5-1	NA	TRBJ2-3	NA	CASSLESRTQYF	TGCGCCAGCAGCTTGGAAAGTCGTACGCAGTATTTT
TRBV29-1	NA	TRBJ1-1	NA	CSVELGDFLSEAFF	TGCAGCGTTGAATTGGGAGACTTTTTATCTGAAGCTTTCTTT
TRBV21-1	NA	TRBJ1-3	NA	CASSVFGGSFGNTIYF	TGTGCCAGCAGCGTCTTTGGGGGAAGTTTCGGAAACACCATATATTTT
TRBV19	NA	TRBJ2-5	NA	CASSNIGGLAKETQYF	TGTGCCAGTAGTAATATCGGGGGGCTGGCAAAAGAGACCCAGTACTTC
TRBV4-2	NA	TRBJ2-7	NA	CASSQDPDYELSEQYF	TGTGCCAGCAGCCAAGACCCCGACTACGAGCTCTCCGAGCAGTACTTC
TRBV6-6	NA	TRBJ2-3	NA	CASSYRPDTDTQYF	TGTGCCAGCAGTTACCGCCCGGACACAGATACGCAGTATTTT
TRBV5-5	NA	TRBJ1-1	NA	CASSFANTEAFF	TGTGCCAGCAGCTTCGCGAACACTGAAGCTTTCTTT
TRBV5-1	NA	TRBJ2-7	NA	CASSQASGAEWDEQYF	TGCGCCAGCAGCCAGGCCTCAGGGGCAGAATGGGACGAGCAGTACTTC
TRBV30	once	TRBJ2-1	NA	CAWSVRSHNEQFF	TGTGCCTGGAGTGTACGGTCTCACAATGAGCAGTTCTTC
TRBV2	NA	TRBJ2-5	NA	CAREGRGLETQYF	TGTGCCAGGGAGGGCAGGGGGTTGGAGACCCAGTACTTC
TRBV13	once	TRBJ2-4	NA	CASSLSGWAGYPNIQYF	TGTGCCAGCAGCTTATCCGGGTGGGCAGGGTATCCAAACATTCAGTACTTC
TRBV19	NA	TRBJ1-2	NA	CASKLPAGNGYTF	TGTGCCAGTAAGCTACCGGCGGGGAATGGCTACACCTTC
TRBV27	NA	TRBJ2-7	TRBD1	CASSLLDRLHEQYF	TGTGCCAGCAGTTTGTTGGACAGGTTGCACGAGCAGTACTTC
TRBV27	NA	TRBJ1-1	NA	CASTPRPGNTEAFF	TGTGCCAGCACCCCACGTCCGGGGAACACTGAAGCTTTCTTT
TRBV5-5	NA	TRBJ2-7	NA	CASSLYSGPYEQYF	TGTGCCAGCAGCTTATATAGCGGTCCCTACGAGCAGTACTTC
TRBV9	NA	TRBJ1-3	TRBD1	CASSVNQRGGQASGNTIYF	TGTGCCAGCAGCGTAAACCAGAGGGGGGGACAGGCCTCTGGAAACACCATATATTTT
TRBV5-8	once	TRBJ2-3	NA	CASRISTDTQYF	TGTGCCAGCAGAATAAGCACAGATACGCAGTATTTT
TRBV27	NA	TRBJ2-2	TRBD2	CATGGTNTGELFF	TGTGCCACGGGAGGAACAAACACCGGGGAGCTGTTTTTT
TRBV5-1	NA	TRBJ2-7	NA	CASSFRVAYEQYF	TGCGCCAGCAGCTTCAGGGTAGCCTACGAGCAGTACTTC
TRBV5-1	NA	TRBJ1-5	NA	CASSLGGENQPQHF	TGCGCCAGCAGCTTAGGGGGGGAGAATCAGCCCCAGCATTTT
TRBV7-9	NA	TRBJ2-3	NA	CASSSRWVRTDTQYF	TGTGCCAGCAGCTCCCGGTGGGTCAGGACAGATACGCAGTATTTT
TRBV7-9	few	TRBJ1-5	NA	CASSLGGPYSNQPQHF	TGTGCCAGCAGCTTAGGGGGACCCTATAGCAATCAGCCCCAGCATTTT
TRBV11-2	NA	TRBJ2-1	NA	CASSLKFGQGWFF	TGTGCCAGCAGCTTAAAATTCGGTCAGGGCTGGTTCTTC
TRBV19	NA	TRBJ2-1	NA	CASSIVGGGEQFF	TGTGCCAGTAGTATAGTAGGGGGAGGTGAGCAGTTCTTC
TRBV27	once	TRBJ1-5	TRBD1	CASRGQGVNSNQPQHF	TGTGCCAGCAGGGGACAGGGGGTTAATAGCAATCAGCCCCAGCATTTT
TRBV7-9	once	TRBJ1-3	NA	CASSSTVSGNTIYF	TGTGCCAGCAGCTCGACGGTCTCTGGAAACACCATATATTTT
TRBV5-4	NA	TRBJ2-7	TRBD1	CASSLATGQSSYEQYF	TGTGCCAGCAGCTTGGCCACGGGACAGTCCTCCTACGAGCAGTACTTC